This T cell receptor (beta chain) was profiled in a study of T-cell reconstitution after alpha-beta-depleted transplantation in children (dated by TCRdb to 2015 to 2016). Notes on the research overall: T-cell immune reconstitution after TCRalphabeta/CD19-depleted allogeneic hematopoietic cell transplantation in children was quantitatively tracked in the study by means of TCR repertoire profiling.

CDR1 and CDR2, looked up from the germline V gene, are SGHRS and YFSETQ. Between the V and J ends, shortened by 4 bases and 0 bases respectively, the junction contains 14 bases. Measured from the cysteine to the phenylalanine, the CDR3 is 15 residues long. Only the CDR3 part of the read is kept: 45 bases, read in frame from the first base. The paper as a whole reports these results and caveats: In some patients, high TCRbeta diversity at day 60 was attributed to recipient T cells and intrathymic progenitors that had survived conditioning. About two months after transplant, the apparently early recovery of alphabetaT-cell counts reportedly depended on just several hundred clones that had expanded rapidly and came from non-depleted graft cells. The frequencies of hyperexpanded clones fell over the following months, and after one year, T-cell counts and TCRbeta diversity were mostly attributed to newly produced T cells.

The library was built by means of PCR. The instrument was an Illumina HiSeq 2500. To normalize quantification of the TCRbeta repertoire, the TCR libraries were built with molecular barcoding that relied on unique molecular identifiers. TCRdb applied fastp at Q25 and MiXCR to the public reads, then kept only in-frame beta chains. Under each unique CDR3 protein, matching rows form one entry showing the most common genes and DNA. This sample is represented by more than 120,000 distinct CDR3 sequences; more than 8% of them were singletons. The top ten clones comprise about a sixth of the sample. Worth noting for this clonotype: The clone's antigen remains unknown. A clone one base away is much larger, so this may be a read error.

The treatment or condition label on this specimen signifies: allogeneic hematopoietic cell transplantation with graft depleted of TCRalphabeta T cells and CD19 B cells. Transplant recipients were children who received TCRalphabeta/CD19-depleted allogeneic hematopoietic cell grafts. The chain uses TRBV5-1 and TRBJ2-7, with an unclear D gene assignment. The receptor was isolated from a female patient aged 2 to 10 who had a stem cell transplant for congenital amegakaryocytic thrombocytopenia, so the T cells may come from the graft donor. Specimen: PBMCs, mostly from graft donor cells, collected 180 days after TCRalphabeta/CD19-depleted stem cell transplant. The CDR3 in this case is CASSPRRASSYEQYF. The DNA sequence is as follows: TGCGCCAGCAGCCCCAGGCGAGCCTCCTCCTACGAGCAGTACTTC.